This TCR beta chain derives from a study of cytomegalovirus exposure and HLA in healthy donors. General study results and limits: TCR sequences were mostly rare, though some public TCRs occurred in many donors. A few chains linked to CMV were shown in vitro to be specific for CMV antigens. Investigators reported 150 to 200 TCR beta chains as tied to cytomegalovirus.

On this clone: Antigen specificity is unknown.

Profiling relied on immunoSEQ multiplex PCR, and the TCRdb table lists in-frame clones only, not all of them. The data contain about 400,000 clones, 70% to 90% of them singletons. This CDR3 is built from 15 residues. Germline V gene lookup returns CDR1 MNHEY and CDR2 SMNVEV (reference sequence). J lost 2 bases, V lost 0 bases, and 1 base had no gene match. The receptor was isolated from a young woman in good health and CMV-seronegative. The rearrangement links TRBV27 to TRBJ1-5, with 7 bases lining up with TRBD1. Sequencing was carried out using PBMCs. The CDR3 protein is CASSLSRGGNQPQHF. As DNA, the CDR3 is TGTGCCAGCAGTTTATCCAGGGGGGGCAATCAGCCCCAGCATTTT.